Below are 27 T cell receptor beta chains sequenced from a single sample in a study of blood T cells in healthy people across ages (dated by TCRdb to 2015 to 2017). The library came from 5' RACE. The sequencer was an Illumina HiSeq 2500. A second roughly 6 to 11 cycle PCR used a sample-barcoded 5' primer and a J-beta primer mix. Starting from the raw public reads, TCRdb applied fastp trimming at Q25, assembled clones with MiXCR and retained in-frame beta chains. Merged by CDR3 protein, the rows form single entries marked with the most common genes and DNA. In all, the sample holds roughly 680,000 distinct CDR3 sequences, and 45% to 50% of those were seen once. The top ten hold around 32% of the sample. The specimen sequenced was blood. Receptor source: an older woman in good health.

Of note for this clonotype: This sequence may be a read error, since a much larger clone differs from it by one base. The genes are TRBV12-3 or TRBV12-4 and TRBJ2-1; D may be TRBD1 or TRBD2 (5 bases each). With 6 bases removed from V and 8 bases from J, the gap between germline ends came to 8 bases. The CDR3 has 11 amino acids. In DNA, the CDR3 is TGTGCCAGCAGCGTGGGGGATGAGCAGTTCTTC. Residues: CASSVGDEQFF.

The rearrangement uses TRBV27 and TRBJ1-4, with D maybe TRBD1 (5 bases). The CDR3 runs 16 residues. CDR1 is MNHEY and CDR2 is SMNVEV in the germline V gene (reference sequence). Trimming left V 5 bases short and J 5 bases short, with 18 bases between. In DNA, the CDR3 is TGTGCCAGCAGTCCGACCGGGGGTCCGGCCAATGAAAAACTGTTTTTT. It encodes CASSPTGGPANEKLFF.

J is TRBJ2-7 and V is TRBV29-1, with TRBD2 identical over 10 bases. Germline V gene lookup returns CDR1 SQVTM and CDR2 ANQGSEA. This CDR3 has 16 residues. Trimming cost V 0 bases and J 3 bases; bases outside gene matches: 8. This CDR3 is CSVEDSGRAGSYEQYF. DNA of the CDR3: TGCAGCGTTGAAGACAGCGGGAGGGCCGGGAGCTACGAGCAGTACTTC.

The rearrangement joins TRBV10-3 to TRBJ1-1; D unresolved. Germline values: CDR1 ENHRY, CDR2 SYGVKD. The CDR3 has 14 residues. Trimming pared 6 bases from V and 4 bases from J, leaving 15 bases between. The CDR3 DNA reads TGTGCCATCAGCCCCCGTGTTGTTCGCACTGAAGCTTTCTTT. Its translation is CAISPRVVRTEAFF.

The chain employs TRBV20-1 and TRBJ2-1; possible D gene TRBD2, 5 bases. Germline CDR1 DFQATT, CDR2 SNEGSKA (reference sequence). The CDR3 is made up of 16 amino acids. V gave up 1 base and J gave up 2 bases, with 15 bases separating them. CDR3 sequence: CSARVPISAAYNEQFF. For the CDR3, the DNA is TGCAGTGCTAGAGTCCCAATTAGCGCAGCCTACAATGAGCAGTTCTTC.

This sequence joins TRBV6-5 and TRBJ2-5, with TRBD2 matching 8 bases. CDR1 is MNHEY, CDR2 SVGAGI, per germline. V shed 0 bases, J shed 4 bases, and the junction held 13 bases outside the gene matches. The CDR3 length is 18 residues. The CDR3 DNA follows: TGTGCCAGCAGTTACTCCGAGGGCGCTAGCGGGTGGTTAGAGACCCAGTACTTC. It translates to CASSYSEGASGWLETQYF.

The chain recombines TRBV3-1 with TRBJ2-7, with D possibly matching TRBD2 (5 bases). Germline CDR1 LGHDT, CDR2 YNNKEL (reference sequence). Trimming pared 3 bases from V and 7 bases from J, leaving 19 bases between. There are 15 residues in the CDR3. As DNA, the CDR3 is TGTGCCAGCAGCCATAGCGAGATCTCCTACAATGAGCAGTACTTC. Encoded protein: CASSHSEISYNEQYF.

The chain carries TRBV12-3 or TRBV12-4 and TRBJ2-1, with 10 nucleotides matching TRBD2. The CDR3 sequence is 15 residues long. The J segment lost 9 bases and the V segment lost 1 base, leaving 6 bases of the junction unmatched. CDR3 nucleotides: TGTGCCAGCAGTTTAGGGGCTAGCGGGAGTACTGAGCAGTTCTTC. This translates into CASSLGASGSTEQFF.

This sequence joins TRBV10-3 and TRBJ2-5; D is possibly TRBD1 (5 bases). The germline V and J ends were trimmed by 7 bases and 0 bases, with 9 bases remaining between them. CDR3 length equals 13 residues. Germline CDR1 is ENHRY and CDR2 is SYGVKD. In DNA form, the CDR3 reads TGTGCCATCAATGCGGACAACCAAGAGACCCAGTACTTC. Protein product: CAINADNQETQYF.

The J gene is TRBJ2-1, the V gene TRBV20-1; 12 nucleotides match TRBD2. Trimming at V came to 6 bases and at J to 4 bases, leaving 10 bases not matched to a gene. The CDR3 has 16 residues. The germline CDR1 and CDR2 sequences are DFQATT and SNEGSKA (reference sequence). CDR3 bases: TGCAGTGCCGGCGGTCGCACTAGCGGGAGGTACAATGAGCAGTTCTTC. It translates to CSAGGRTSGRYNEQFF.

The chain is built from TRBV18 and TRBJ2-5, with D perhaps TRBD1 or TRBD2 (5 bases each). From germline, CDR1 is KGHSH and CDR2 LQKENI. CDR3 length: 14 residues. Trimming removed 2 bases from V and 5 bases from J, with 12 bases in between. CDR3 sequence: CASSPNRGKETQYF. CDR3 DNA sequence: TGTGCCAGCTCACCAAACCGGGGCAAGGAGACCCAGTACTTC.

This clonotype occurred once. This chain uses TRBV10-1 with TRBJ2-2; weak D call: TRBD2 (5 bases). Germline V gene lookup returns CDR1 WNHNN and CDR2 SYGVQD (reference sequence). V lost 6 bases, J lost 5 bases, and 10 bases lay in between. The CDR3 is 13 residues long. CDR3 sequence: CASSQRETGELFF. In DNA form, the CDR3 reads TGCGCCAGCAGCCAGAGGGAGACCGGGGAGCTGTTTTTT.

This chain joins TRBV10-3 and TRBJ2-1; D gene ambiguous. With 2 bases removed from V and 2 bases from J, the gap between germline ends came to 10 bases. The CDR3 extends over 15 amino acids. The germline V gene has CDR1 ENHRY and CDR2 SYGVKD. This CDR3 is CAISEGQRTYNEQFF. The CDR3 DNA sequence: TGTGCCATCAGTGAGGGGCAGCGAACCTACAATGAGCAGTTCTTC.

In its sample, this clonotype was seen once. This rearrangement joins TRBV29-1 to TRBJ2-1; 7 bases are shared with TRBD2. V lost 2 bases to trimming and J lost 10 bases; unmatched junction nucleotides: 11. CDR1 SQVTM and CDR2 ANQGSEA come from the germline V gene. This CDR3 is 14 amino acids long. This CDR3 is CSVELGRESYEQFF. CDR3 nucleotides: TGCAGCGTTGAACTGGGGAGGGAGTCCTACGAGCAGTTCTTC.

The gene calls are TRBV29-1 and TRBJ2-5, with TRBD1 as a possible D gene (5 bases). Between the trimmed V and J ends, which lost 7 bases and 5 bases, there was a span of 14 bases. The CDR3 has 12 amino acids. CDR1 is SQVTM, CDR2 ANQGSEA, per germline. The CDR3 nucleotides read TGCAGCGGTCAGCAGGGTGGGGAGACCCAGTACTTC. Its translation: CSGQQGGETQYF.

The chain recombines TRBV10-3 with TRBJ1-4; D possibly corresponds to TRBD1 (6 bases). Germline-derived CDR1 and CDR2 are ENHRY and SYGVKD. Trimming cost V 0 bases and J 7 bases, with 9 bases left between them. CDR3 length: 14 residues. CDR3 sequence reads: CAISESTGTEKLFF. The DNA of the CDR3 is TGTGCCATCAGTGAGTCGACAGGAACTGAAAAACTGTTTTTT.

This clonotype has a single count. This chain connects TRBV3-1 to TRBJ1-2, with D possibly matching TRBD1 (5 bases). Germline V gene data show CDR1 as LGHDT and CDR2 as YNNKEL (reference sequence). Trimming removed 4 bases at V and 5 bases at J, with 20 bases between. The CDR3 covers 16 residues. The CDR3 region is CASSRFRDSLIYGYTF. The DNA for the CDR3 is TGTGCCAGCAGCCGATTCCGGGACTCCTTAATATATGGCTACACCTTC.

This clonotype was recorded once. V and J are TRBV29-1 and TRBJ2-7, with D unclear. The germline gives CDR1 SQVTM, CDR2 ANQGSEA. V was trimmed by 5 bases and J by 6 bases, leaving 17 bases between them. The CDR3 is 13 residues long. CDR3 nucleotides: TGCAGCGTTATAGTTAACGCCGGTGTCGAGCAGTACTTC. It codes for CSVIVNAGVEQYF.

The chain links TRBV11-1 to TRBJ2-1; the match to TRBD1 covers 8 bases. The CDR3 has 15 residues. Germline loops: CDR1 SGHAT, CDR2 FQDESV (reference sequence). With 5 bases clipped from V and 8 bases from J, the junction kept 11 bases outside the gene matches. The CDR3 is CASSLGQGLIDEQFF. Here the CDR3 DNA reads TGTGCCAGCAGCCTAGGACAGGGTTTGATAGATGAGCAGTTCTTC.

This clonotype was seen a handful of times. The chain uses TRBV3-1 and TRBJ1-2, with D possibly matching TRBD1 (5 bases). V gave up 2 bases and J gave up 6 bases, with 10 bases separating them. This CDR3 is built from 13 residues. CDR1 and CDR2 from the germline V gene are LGHDT and YNNKEL (reference sequence). The CDR3 DNA reads as TGTGCCAGCAGCCAACGGCCCAGGGATGGCTACACCTTC. This translates into CASSQRPRDGYTF.

The V gene is TRBV28, the J gene TRBJ2-1, with 8 bases aligning to TRBD1. Germline V CDR1 and CDR2: MDHEN, SYDVKM. With 0 bases clipped from V and 2 bases from J, the junction kept 6 bases outside the gene matches. The CDR3 runs 17 residues. The CDR3 loop reads CASSLWLGQATYNEQFF. Here the CDR3 DNA reads TGTGCCAGCAGTTTATGGTTGGGACAGGCCACCTACAATGAGCAGTTCTTC.

The V gene is TRBV29-1, the J gene TRBJ2-5; D is unresolved. V dropped 1 base and J dropped 4 bases, with 10 bases sitting between them. The CDR3 contains 13 residues. The germline V gene has CDR1 SQVTM and CDR2 ANQGSEA. The CDR3 DNA follows: TGCAGCGTTGAAGGGGAAAGTGGAGAGACCCAGTACTTC. This codes for CSVEGESGETQYF.

This clonotype was seen a few times. This chain joins TRBV15 and TRBJ2-1; D is perhaps TRBD2 (5 bases). The CDR3 consists of 17 residues. V was cut by 3 bases and J by 3 bases, with 18 bases left in between. In germline, CDR1 is LNHNV, CDR2 YYDKDF (reference sequence). CDR3 protein: CATSRDRVASLYNEQFF. The CDR3 DNA reads as TGTGCCACCAGCAGGGATCGGGTAGCGTCACTCTACAATGAGCAGTTCTTC. Full variable domain (outside the CDR3, taken from reference TRBV15 and TRBJ2-1): DAMVIQNPRYQVTQFGKPVTLSCSQTLNHNVMYWYQQKSSQAPKLLFHYYDKDFNNEADTPDNFQSRRPNTSFCFLDIRSPGLGDTAMYLCATSRDRVASLYNEQFFGPGTRLTVL.

This clonotype was observed a few times. The rearrangement links TRBV6-2 or TRBV6-3 to TRBJ2-1, with 9 bases fitting TRBD1. Germline CDR1 is MNHEY and CDR2 is SVGEGT. CDR3 length equals 16 residues. V lost 4 bases, J lost 9 bases, and 13 bases stayed unmatched. The CDR3 reads CASSSPPGQGSSEQFF. CDR3 DNA: TGTGCCAGCAGTTCGCCCCCGGGACAGGGTTCTAGTGAGCAGTTCTTC.

This sequence joins TRBV6-5 and TRBJ2-1; no reliable D call. This CDR3 is built from 15 residues. Germline CDR1 reads MNHEY; CDR2 reads SVGAGI. V was trimmed by 7 bases and J by 0 bases, leaving 13 bases between them. CDR3 nucleotides: TGTGCCAGCACCAAACTATTCAACTCCTACAATGAGCAGTTCTTC. It translates to CASTKLFNSYNEQFF.

The gene calls are TRBV7-3 and TRBJ2-1; 10 bases map to TRBD2. CDR1 and CDR2 from the germline V gene are SGHTA and FQGTGA. J lost 5 bases, V lost 1 base, and 14 bases had no gene match. The CDR3 spans 19 residues. The CDR3 sequence: CASSLNPASGSRTHNEQFF. The CDR3 DNA reads as TGTGCCAGCAGCTTAAACCCGGCTAGCGGGAGTAGGACTCACAATGAGCAGTTCTTC.

The chain is built from TRBV10-3 and TRBJ2-1; the D gene is possibly TRBD2 (6 bases). The CDR3 has 16 residues. Germline CDR1 reads ENHRY; CDR2 reads SYGVKD. V was trimmed by 0 bases and J by 2 bases, leaving 11 bases between them. CDR3 residues: CAISESRGMTYNEQFF. The CDR3 DNA reads as TGTGCCATCAGTGAGTCCCGGGGGATGACCTACAATGAGCAGTTCTTC.